This T cell receptor (beta chain) is drawn from a study of neurological immune-mediated disorders. The germline gives CDR1 SGHRS, CDR2 YFSETQ. V shed 4 bases, J shed 10 bases, and the junction held 7 bases outside the gene matches. The CDR3 loop spans 15 amino acids. A 10-nucleotide random UMI tagged transcripts in template-switch 5'RACE cDNA synthesis. TCRdb called the 5' RACE reads again in MiXCR, with one record for every CDR3 protein. The data hold about 38,000 distinct CDR3 sequences, with roughly 10% observed a single time. Study results and caveats: While HTLV-1-associated myelopathy showed the greatest TCR clonal expansion, multiple sclerosis showed the least, falling below healthy controls.

Sample time point: technical triplicate 1. This clonotype was counted many times. The antigen remains unidentified. Sequences were obtained from PBMCs. The rearrangement links TRBV5-1 to TRBJ1-6; 11 bases map to TRBD1. This receptor was taken from a man between 60 and 75 years old with HTLV-1-associated myelopathy (HAM/TSP). CDR3 bases: TGCGCCAGCAGCCCGGGGACAGGGGGAGAATCACCCCTCCACTTT. This sequence encodes CASSPGTGGESPLHF.